This T cell receptor beta chain is drawn from a study of shared clonotypes between healthy human individuals. Using 200 ng DNA, some 30,000 T cell genomes, the sorted-subset replicate PCRs were run. The data were produced by immunoSEQ multiplex PCR, yet TCRdb's version contains in-frame clones alone and is incomplete. The table has about 600,000 clones, 97% seen once. Germline CDR1 reads ENHRY; CDR2 reads SYGVKD. The CDR3 loop spans 13 amino acids. V shed 9 bases and J 2 bases; nucleotides not matched to a gene: 4. Sequencing was performed on naive CD4+ T cells sorted from blood. Subset meaning: CD45RA+ positively selected. This clonotype was sampled from a woman in her 30s in good health. The chain couples TRBV10-3 to TRBJ2-5; 9 nucleotides align to TRBD2. The CDR3 here is CAISGSAQETQYF. CDR3 DNA: TGTGCCATTAGCGGGAGTGCACAAGAGACCCAGTACTTC.